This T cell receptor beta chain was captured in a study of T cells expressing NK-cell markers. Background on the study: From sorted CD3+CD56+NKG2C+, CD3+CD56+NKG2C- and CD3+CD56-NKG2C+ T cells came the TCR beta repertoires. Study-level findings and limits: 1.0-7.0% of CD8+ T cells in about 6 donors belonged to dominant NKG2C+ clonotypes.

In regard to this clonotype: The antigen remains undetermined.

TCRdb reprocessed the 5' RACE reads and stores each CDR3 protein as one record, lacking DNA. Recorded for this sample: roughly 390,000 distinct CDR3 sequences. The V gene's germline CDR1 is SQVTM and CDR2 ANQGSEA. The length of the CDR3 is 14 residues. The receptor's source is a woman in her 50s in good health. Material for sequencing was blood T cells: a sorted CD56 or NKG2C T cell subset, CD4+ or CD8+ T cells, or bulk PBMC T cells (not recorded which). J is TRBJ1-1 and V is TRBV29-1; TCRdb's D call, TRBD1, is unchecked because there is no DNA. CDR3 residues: CSVEDLMGGSSPFF.